The 16 T cell receptor beta chains listed next were all sequenced from one sample in a study of Graves' ophthalmopathy and Graves' hyperthyroidism (dated by TCRdb to the late 2010s). Instrument used: Illumina HiSeq 2000. For repertoire sequencing, the TCR beta CDR3 regions were amplified from RNA transcripts. The first round was an RT-PCR using HTBI primers with the Qiagen OneStep RT-PCR kit, and this first round was followed by a second-round multiplex PCR, then size selection and purification. The raw public data were reprocessed by TCRdb itself: fastp quality trimming at Q25, MiXCR clonotype calling, in-frame beta chains only. Under each unique CDR3 protein, matching rows form one entry showing the most common genes and DNA. Recorded for this sample are some 520,000 distinct CDR3 sequences; around 14% of them occurred a single time. The ten largest clones add up to about a tenth of the sample.

The sequenced sample was blood. The receptors originated from a woman in her 30s with Graves' ophthalmopathy. Donor details come from another sample of the same person, matched by shared clones.

V usage is TRBV5-1 and J usage is TRBJ2-5; 7 bases are a match to TRBD2. V lost 0 bases, J lost 2 bases, and 7 bases stayed unmatched. The germline V gene encodes CDR1 SGHRS and CDR2 YFSETQ. The CDR3 runs to 16 residues. CDR3 residues: CASSLAAGSGQETQYF. Here the CDR3 DNA reads TGCGCCAGCAGCTTGGCAGCTGGTAGCGGGCAAGAGACCCAGTACTTC. Filled out from reference TRBV5-1 and TRBJ2-5, the complete variable domain reads KAGVTQTPRYLIKTRGQQVTLSCSPISGHRSVSWYQQTPGQGLQFLFEYFSETQRNKGNFPGRFSGRQFSNSRSEMNVSTLELGDSALYLCASSLAAGSGQETQYFGPGTRLLVL.

This clonotype was picked up many times. V usage is TRBV24-1 and J usage is TRBJ2-7; 9 bases map to TRBD1. The CDR3 spans 15 residues. Germline assignment: CDR1 KGHDR and CDR2 SFDVKD. The V and J ends lost 4 bases and 3 bases, in that order; junction bases with no gene match: 6. CDR3 sequence (DNA): TGTGCCACCAGTGACCCCGGGACAGGGCTCTACGAGCAGTACTTC. Translation gives CATSDPGTGLYEQYF.

The V call is TRBV27, the J call TRBJ2-2; D is perhaps TRBD2 (6 bases). This CDR3 has 14 amino acids. V was trimmed by 6 bases and J by 3 bases, leaving 11 bases between them. Germline V CDR1 and CDR2: MNHEY, SMNVEV (reference sequence). CDR3 DNA sequence: TGTGCCAGCAGGGTAGCGGAGTACACCGGGGAGCTGTTTTTT. Amino acid sequence: CASRVAEYTGELFF.

With respect to this clonotype: A clone one base away is much larger, so this may be a read error. A read error is likely, as this CDR3 ends without the conserved phenylalanine or tryptophan. The DNA is omitted, as the CDR3 cannot be located on it reliably, and the CDR3 follows TCRdb's listing. The chain uses TRBV7-9 and TRBJ1-1. Germline lookup yields CDR1 SEHNR and CDR2 FQNEAQ (reference sequence). The CDR3 adds up to 11 amino acids, both ends counted. CDR3 residues: CASSLGTEVFY.

The chain carries TRBV12-3 or TRBV12-4 and TRBJ2-2; D unresolved. The CDR3 length is 16 residues. The V end lost 3 bases, the J end lost 1 base, and 12 bases lay between the germline ends. The CDR3 bases are TGTGCCAGCAGTTTTAGAGGACCCTTGAACACCGGGGAGCTGTTTTTT. Its translation is CASSFRGPLNTGELFF.

This clonotype appeared a few times. The V gene is TRBV6-2 or TRBV6-3, the J gene TRBJ1-1; no definite D call. The germline V and J ends were trimmed by 0 bases and 6 bases, with 8 bases remaining between them. The CDR3 spans 13 residues. Germline CDR1 and CDR2: MNHEY and SVGEGT. CDR3 residues: CASSYSYLSEAFF. The CDR3 nucleotides read TGTGCCAGCAGTTACTCGTATTTGTCTGAAGCTTTCTTT.

This clonotype was recorded many times. J is TRBJ1-1 and V is TRBV6-5; no clear D gene. The germline V gene encodes CDR1 MNHEY and CDR2 SVGAGI. V lost 7 bases, J lost 1 base, and 16 bases lay in between. The CDR3 spans 15 residues. CDR3 DNA: TGTGCCAGCATGGGATGGGGAGAGGCGAACACTGAAGCTTTCTTT. Its protein product is CASMGWGEANTEAFF.

This clonotype showed up many times. The chain joins TRBV5-1 to TRBJ1-2, with 7 nucleotides matching TRBD1. J gave up 8 bases and V 0 bases, and 10 bases lay outside the gene matches. This CDR3 region has 15 residues. Germline lookup yields CDR1 SGHRS and CDR2 YFSETQ. Written as DNA, the CDR3 is TGCGCCAGCAGCTTGGCCGAGACAGGGTCGGGCGGCTACACCTTC. Translation: CASSLAETGSGGYTF.

There are many counts of this clonotype. The chain uses TRBV20-1 and TRBJ2-5; D is perhaps TRBD1 (5 bases). This CDR3 comprises 13 residues. Between the trimmed V and J ends, which lost 6 bases and 4 bases, there was a span of 15 bases. Germline V gives CDR1 DFQATT, CDR2 SNEGSKA (reference sequence). The CDR3 DNA reads TGCAGTGCCCCGATGGGGCGCCGAGAGACCCAGTACTTC. This gives the protein CSAPMGRRETQYF.

This clonotype was recorded many times. The chain joins TRBV10-3 to TRBJ1-1, with a possible D match to TRBD1 (5 bases). The V and J ends lost 7 bases and 1 base respectively, with 10 bases between them. Per the germline V gene, CDR1 is ENHRY and CDR2 is SYGVKD. CDR3 size: 13 residues. The CDR3: CAITLGENTEAFF. Here the CDR3 DNA reads TGTGCCATCACTTTGGGGGAGAACACTGAAGCTTTCTTT.

This clonotype came up many times. The CDR3 nucleotides read TGTGCCAGCAGCCCTCCGGGACACGACTATGGCTACACCTTC. It specifies CASSPPGHDYGYTF. The genes are TRBV13 and TRBJ1-2; weak D call: TRBD1 (6 bases). Germline values: CDR1 PRHDT, CDR2 FYEKMQ (reference sequence). Trimming removed 5 bases at V and 3 bases at J, with 13 bases between. This CDR3 contains 14 residues.

This clonotype showed up many times. The CDR3 spells CASSLSRDEAFF. The CDR3 region has the DNA TGCGCCAGCAGCTTGTCCAGGGACGAAGCTTTCTTT. The rearrangement joins TRBV5-1 to TRBJ1-1; maybe TRBD1 (5 bases). The CDR3 loop spans 12 amino acids. Germline CDR1 reads SGHRS; CDR2 reads YFSETQ. Deletions cut 1 base from V and 8 bases from J, with 9 bases between.

This clonotype has a count of ten or more. The rearrangement links TRBV6-2 or TRBV6-3 to TRBJ2-7; 9 positions agree with TRBD1. This CDR3 contains 15 residues. V gave up 5 bases and J gave up 5 bases; unmatched junction bases: 10. Germline loops: CDR1 MNHEY, CDR2 SVGEGT. This CDR3 reads CASSSSGTGFDEQYF. CDR3 sequence (DNA): TGTGCCAGCAGTAGTTCCGGGACAGGGTTCGACGAGCAGTACTTC.

This clonotype was recorded many times. The chain recombines TRBV6-2 or TRBV6-3 with TRBJ1-5; unclear D gene. CDR1 and CDR2 from the germline V gene are MNHEY and SVGEGT. Trimming left V 5 bases short and J 4 bases short, with 15 bases between. The CDR3 sequence is 15 residues long. The chain's CDR3 is CASSPEGQLNQPQHF. The CDR3 coding sequence is TGTGCCAGCAGTCCTGAAGGTCAGCTGAATCAGCCCCAGCATTTT.

V is TRBV12-3 or TRBV12-4 and J is TRBJ1-2, with D hard to call. V lost 6 bases and J lost 7, with 18 bases in between. The CDR3 runs to 14 residues. The CDR3 here is CASSFREYGSGYTF. The DNA of the CDR3 is TGTGCCAGCAGCTTCCGCGAGTACGGGTCTGGCTACACCTTC.

The rearrangement links TRBV5-1 to TRBJ2-7, with 9 bases matching TRBD2. The V gene's germline CDR1 is SGHRS and CDR2 YFSETQ. V was clipped by 5 bases and J by 5 bases; unmatched bases: 8. CDR3 length: 14 amino acids. CDR3 protein: CASSFSGRGDEQYF. The DNA for the CDR3 is TGCGCCAGCAGTTTTAGCGGGAGAGGCGACGAGCAGTACTTC.